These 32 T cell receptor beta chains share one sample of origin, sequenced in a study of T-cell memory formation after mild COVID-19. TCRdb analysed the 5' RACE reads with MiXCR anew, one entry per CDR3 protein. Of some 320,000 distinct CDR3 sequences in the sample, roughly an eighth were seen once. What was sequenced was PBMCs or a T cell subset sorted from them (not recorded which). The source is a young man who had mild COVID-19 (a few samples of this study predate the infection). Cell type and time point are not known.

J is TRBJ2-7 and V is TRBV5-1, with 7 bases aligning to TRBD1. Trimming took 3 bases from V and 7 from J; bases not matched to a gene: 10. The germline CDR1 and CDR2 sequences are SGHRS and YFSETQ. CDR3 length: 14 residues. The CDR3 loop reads CASSSVDRVWEQYF. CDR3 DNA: TGCGCCAGCAGCTCCGTTGACAGGGTCTGGGAGCAGTACTTC.

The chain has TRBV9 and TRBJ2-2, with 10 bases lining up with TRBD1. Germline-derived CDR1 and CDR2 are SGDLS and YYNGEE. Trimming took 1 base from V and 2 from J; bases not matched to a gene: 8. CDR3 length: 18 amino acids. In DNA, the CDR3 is TGTGCCAGCAGCGTAAAGCAGGGGACAGGGGCCAACACCGGGGAGCTGTTTTTT. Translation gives CASSVKQGTGANTGELFF.

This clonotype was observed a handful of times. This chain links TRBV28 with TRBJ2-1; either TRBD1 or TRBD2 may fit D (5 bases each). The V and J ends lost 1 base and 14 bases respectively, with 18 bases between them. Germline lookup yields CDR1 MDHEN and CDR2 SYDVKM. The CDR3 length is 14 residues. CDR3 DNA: TGTGCCAGCAGTTTATACTTACGAGGGGTTGGGGAGTTCTTC. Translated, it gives CASSLYLRGVGEFF.

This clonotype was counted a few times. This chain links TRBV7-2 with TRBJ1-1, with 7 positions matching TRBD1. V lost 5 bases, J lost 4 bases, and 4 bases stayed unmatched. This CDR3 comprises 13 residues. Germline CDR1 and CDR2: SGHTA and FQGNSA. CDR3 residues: CASSVTGATEAFF. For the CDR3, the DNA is TGTGCCAGCAGCGTTACAGGGGCCACTGAAGCTTTCTTT.

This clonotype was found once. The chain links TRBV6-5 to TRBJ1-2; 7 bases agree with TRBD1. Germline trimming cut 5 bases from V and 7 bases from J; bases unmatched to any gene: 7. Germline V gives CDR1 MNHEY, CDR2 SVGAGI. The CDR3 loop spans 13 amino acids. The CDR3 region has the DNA TGTGCCAGCAGTCAGACAGGGAACCCTGGCTACACCTTC. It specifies CASSQTGNPGYTF.

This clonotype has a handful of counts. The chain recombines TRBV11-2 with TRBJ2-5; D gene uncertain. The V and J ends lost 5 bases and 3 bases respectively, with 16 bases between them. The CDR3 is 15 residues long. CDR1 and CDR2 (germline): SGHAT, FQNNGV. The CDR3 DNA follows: TGTGCCAGCAGCAACGATCAGGATGGTGAAGAGACCCAGTACTTC. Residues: CASSNDQDGEETQYF.

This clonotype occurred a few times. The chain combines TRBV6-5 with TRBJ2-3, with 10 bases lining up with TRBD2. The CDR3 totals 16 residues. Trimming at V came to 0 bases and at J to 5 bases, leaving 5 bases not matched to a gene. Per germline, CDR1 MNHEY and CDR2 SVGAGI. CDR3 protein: CASSYSIAGGEDTQYF. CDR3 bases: TGTGCCAGCAGTTACTCGATAGCGGGGGGCGAAGATACGCAGTATTTT.

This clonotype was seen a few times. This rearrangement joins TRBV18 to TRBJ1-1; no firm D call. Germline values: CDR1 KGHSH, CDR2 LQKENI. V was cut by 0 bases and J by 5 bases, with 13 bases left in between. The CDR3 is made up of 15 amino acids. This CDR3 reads CASSPPEGMGTEAFF. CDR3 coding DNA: TGTGCCAGCTCACCACCGGAAGGGATGGGGACTGAAGCTTTCTTT.

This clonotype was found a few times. The CDR3 DNA reads as TGCAGTGCTACGAACAGGGTCTCCTACGAGCAGTACGTC. The encoded protein is CSATNRVSYEQYV. The chain joins TRBV20-1 to TRBJ2-7, with D possibly TRBD1 on 6 matching bases. Trimming shortened V by 4 bases and J by 0 bases, and 10 bases separated the two germline ends. The CDR3 is made up of 13 amino acids. Germline CDR1 reads DFQATT; CDR2 reads SNEGSKA (reference sequence).

The CDR3 loop reads CANMSGLTDTQYF. The CDR3 DNA follows: TGTGCCAACATGAGCGGGCTCACAGATACGCAGTATTTT. The chain recombines TRBV10-3 with TRBJ2-3; tentative D call: TRBD2 (6 bases). V lost 10 bases to trimming and J lost 2 bases, with 13 bases between them. The CDR3 is 13 amino acids. Looked up from germline, CDR1 is ENHRY and CDR2 is SYGVKD.

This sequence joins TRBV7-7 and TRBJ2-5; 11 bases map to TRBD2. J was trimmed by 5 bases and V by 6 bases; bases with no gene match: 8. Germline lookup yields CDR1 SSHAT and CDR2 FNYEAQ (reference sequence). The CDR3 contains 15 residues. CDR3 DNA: TGTGCCAGCAGTCTAGCGGGGGGAGGATGGGAGACCCAGTACTTC. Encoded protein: CASSLAGGGWETQYF.

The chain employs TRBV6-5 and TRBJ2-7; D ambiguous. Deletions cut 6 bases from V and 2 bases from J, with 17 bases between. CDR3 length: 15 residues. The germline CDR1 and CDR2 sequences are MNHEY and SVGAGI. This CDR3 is CASSYPCWVTYEQYV. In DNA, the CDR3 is TGTGCCAGCAGCTATCCGTGCTGGGTTACCTACGAGCAGTACGTC.

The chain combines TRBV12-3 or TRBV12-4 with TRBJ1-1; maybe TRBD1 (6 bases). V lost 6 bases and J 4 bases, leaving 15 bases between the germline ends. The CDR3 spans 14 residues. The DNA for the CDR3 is TGTGCCAGCAGCATATCGGGGGCGGGCACTGAAGCTTTCTTT. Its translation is CASSISGAGTEAFF.

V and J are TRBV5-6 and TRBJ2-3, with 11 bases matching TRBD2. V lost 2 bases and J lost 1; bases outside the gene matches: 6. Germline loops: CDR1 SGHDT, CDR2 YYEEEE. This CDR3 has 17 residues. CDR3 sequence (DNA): TGTGCCAGCAGCTTAAGTCTAGCGGGGGGTGGCACAGATACGCAGTATTTT. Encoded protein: CASSLSLAGGGTDTQYF.

In DNA, the CDR3 is TGTGCCAGCAGCTTAGGTTGGGACCAGTTCGTCGATGAGCAGTTCTTC. It is translated as CASSLGWDQFVDEQFF. The V gene is TRBV7-9, the J gene TRBJ2-1; D tentatively fits TRBD1 or TRBD2 (5 bases each). Per germline, CDR1 SEHNR and CDR2 FQNEAQ (reference sequence). This CDR3 is built from 16 residues. V dropped 1 base and J dropped 8 bases, with 18 bases sitting between them.

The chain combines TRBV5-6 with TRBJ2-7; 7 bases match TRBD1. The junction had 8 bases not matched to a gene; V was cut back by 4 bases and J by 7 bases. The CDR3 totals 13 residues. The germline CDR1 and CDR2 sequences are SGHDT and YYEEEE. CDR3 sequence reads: CASSVQGFREQYV. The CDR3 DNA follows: TGTGCCAGCAGCGTACAGGGGTTTAGGGAGCAGTACGTC.

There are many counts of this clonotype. The CDR3 is CASSPGSSGGYQETQYF. In DNA, the CDR3 is TGCGCCAGCAGCCCGGGATCTAGCGGGGGGTACCAAGAGACCCAGTACTTC. V usage is TRBV5-1 and J usage is TRBJ2-5; 11 bases match TRBD2. The CDR3 totals 17 residues. Germline CDR1 and CDR2: SGHRS and YFSETQ. V was clipped by 4 bases and J by 0 bases; unmatched bases: 8.

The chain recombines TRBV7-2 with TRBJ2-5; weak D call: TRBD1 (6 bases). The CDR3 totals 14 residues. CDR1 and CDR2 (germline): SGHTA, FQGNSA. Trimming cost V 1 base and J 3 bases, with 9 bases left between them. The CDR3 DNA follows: TGTGCCAGCAGCTTAGTCACAGGGAAAGAGACCCAGTACTTC. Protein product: CASSLVTGKETQYF.

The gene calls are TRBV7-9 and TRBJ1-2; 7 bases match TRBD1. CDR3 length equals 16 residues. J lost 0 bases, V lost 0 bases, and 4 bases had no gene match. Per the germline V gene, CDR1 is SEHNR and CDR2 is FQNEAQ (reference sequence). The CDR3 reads CASSLAPQGANYGYTF. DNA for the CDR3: TGTGCCAGCAGCTTAGCCCCTCAGGGGGCTAACTATGGCTACACCTTC.

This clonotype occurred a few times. The CDR3 DNA sequence: TGTGCCAGCTCACCCCCCGGGACCGGCCCCAATGAGCAGTTCTTC. This encodes CASSPPGTGPNEQFF. The rearrangement joins TRBV18 to TRBJ2-1; D could derive from TRBD1 or TRBD2 (5 bases each). Trimming took off 3 bases at V and 6 bases at J, with 15 bases between the two ends. In germline, CDR1 is KGHSH, CDR2 LQKENI. This CDR3 is 15 amino acids long.

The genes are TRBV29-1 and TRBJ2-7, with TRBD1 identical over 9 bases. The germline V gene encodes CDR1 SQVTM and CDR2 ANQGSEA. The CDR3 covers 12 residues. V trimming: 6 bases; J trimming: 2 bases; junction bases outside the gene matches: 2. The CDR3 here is CSVGTGTYEQYF. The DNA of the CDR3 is TGCAGCGTGGGGACAGGGACCTACGAGCAGTACTTC.

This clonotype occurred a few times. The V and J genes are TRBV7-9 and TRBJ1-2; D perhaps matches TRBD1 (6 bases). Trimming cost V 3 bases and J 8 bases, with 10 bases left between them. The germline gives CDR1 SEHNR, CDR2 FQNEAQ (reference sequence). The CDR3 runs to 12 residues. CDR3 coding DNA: TGTGCCAGCAGCTTGGGGGCGCTGGGCTACACCTTC. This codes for CASSLGALGYTF.

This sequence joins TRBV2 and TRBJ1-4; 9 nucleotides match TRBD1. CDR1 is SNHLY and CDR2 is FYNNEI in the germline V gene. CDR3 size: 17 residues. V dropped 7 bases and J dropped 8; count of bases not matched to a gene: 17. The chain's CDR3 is CASKFSPGTGYGEKLFF. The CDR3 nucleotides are TGTGCCAGCAAATTCAGTCCCGGGACAGGGTACGGGGAAAAACTGTTTTTT. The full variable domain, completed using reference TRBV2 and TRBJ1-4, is EPEVTQTPSHQVTQMGQEVILRCVPISNHLYFYWYRQILGQKVEFLVSFYNNEISEKSEIFDDQFSVERPDGSNFTLKIRSTKLEDSAMYFCASKFSPGTGYGEKLFFGSGTQLSVL.

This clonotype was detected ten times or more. The CDR3 region has the DNA TGTGCCAGCGCCATACAGGGTACCTTCTCCTACGAGCAGTACTTC. Translation gives CASAIQGTFSYEQYF. This chain joins TRBV12-3 or TRBV12-4 and TRBJ2-7; TRBD1 is a possible D gene (6 bases). The CDR3 covers 15 residues. V was clipped by 8 bases and J by 0 bases, with 17 bases between them.

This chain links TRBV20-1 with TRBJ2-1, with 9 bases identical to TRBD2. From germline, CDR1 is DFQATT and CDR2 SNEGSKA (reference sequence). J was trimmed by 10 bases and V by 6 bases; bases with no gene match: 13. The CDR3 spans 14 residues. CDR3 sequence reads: CSAPPAGGPREQFF. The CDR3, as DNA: TGCAGTGCCCCACCGGCGGGGGGGCCGAGAGAGCAGTTCTTC.

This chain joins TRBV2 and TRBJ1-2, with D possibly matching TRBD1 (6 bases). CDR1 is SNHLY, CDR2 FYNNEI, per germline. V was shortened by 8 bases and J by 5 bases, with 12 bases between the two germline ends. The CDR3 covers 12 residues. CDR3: CASEGGVYGYTF. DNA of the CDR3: TGTGCCAGCGAAGGGGGAGTTTATGGCTACACCTTC. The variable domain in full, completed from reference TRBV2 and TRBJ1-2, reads EPEVTQTPSHQVTQMGQEVILRCVPISNHLYFYWYRQILGQKVEFLVSFYNNEISEKSEIFDDQFSVERPDGSNFTLKIRSTKLEDSAMYFCASEGGVYGYTFGSGTRLTVV.

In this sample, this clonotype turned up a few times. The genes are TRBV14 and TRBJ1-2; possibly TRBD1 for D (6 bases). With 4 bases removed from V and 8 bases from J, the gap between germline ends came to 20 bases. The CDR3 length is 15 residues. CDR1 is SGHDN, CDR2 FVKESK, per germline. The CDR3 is CASSLGQVFRVGYTF. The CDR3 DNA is TGTGCCAGCAGCCTGGGACAAGTCTTTCGGGTCGGCTACACCTTC.

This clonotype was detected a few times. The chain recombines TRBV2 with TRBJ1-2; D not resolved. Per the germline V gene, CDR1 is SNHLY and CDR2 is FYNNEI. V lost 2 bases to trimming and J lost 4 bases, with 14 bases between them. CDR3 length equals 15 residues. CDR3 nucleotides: TGTGCCAGCAGTGAATCCAGCGAGTTCATCTATGGCTACACCTTC. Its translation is CASSESSEFIYGYTF. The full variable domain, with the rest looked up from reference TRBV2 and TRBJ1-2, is EPEVTQTPSHQVTQMGQEVILRCVPISNHLYFYWYRQILGQKVEFLVSFYNNEISEKSEIFDDQFSVERPDGSNFTLKIRSTKLEDSAMYFCASSESSEFIYGYTFGSGTRLTVV.

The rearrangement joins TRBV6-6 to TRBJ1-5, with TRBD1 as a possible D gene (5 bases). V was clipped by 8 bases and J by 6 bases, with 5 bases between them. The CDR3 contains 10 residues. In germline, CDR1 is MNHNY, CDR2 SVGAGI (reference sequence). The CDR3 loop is CASGGQPQHF. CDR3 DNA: TGTGCCAGCGGGGGTCAGCCCCAGCATTTT.

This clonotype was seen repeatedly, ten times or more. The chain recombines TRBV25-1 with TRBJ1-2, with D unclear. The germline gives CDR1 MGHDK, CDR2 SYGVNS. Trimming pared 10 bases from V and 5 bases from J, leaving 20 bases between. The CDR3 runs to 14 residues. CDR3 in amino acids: CATWGTRTGYGYTF. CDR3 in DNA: TGTGCCACCTGGGGAACTCGGACGGGATATGGCTACACCTTC.

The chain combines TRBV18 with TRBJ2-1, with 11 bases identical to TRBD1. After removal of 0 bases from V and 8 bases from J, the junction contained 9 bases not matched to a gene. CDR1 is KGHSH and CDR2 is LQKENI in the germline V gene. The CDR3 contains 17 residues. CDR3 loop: CASSPPVGQGENYEQFF. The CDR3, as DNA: TGTGCCAGCTCACCACCGGTGGGACAGGGGGAGAACTATGAGCAGTTCTTC.

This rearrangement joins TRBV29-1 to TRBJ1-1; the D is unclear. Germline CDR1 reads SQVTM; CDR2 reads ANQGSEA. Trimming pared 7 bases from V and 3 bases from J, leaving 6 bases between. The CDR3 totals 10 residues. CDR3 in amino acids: CSGMDTEAFF. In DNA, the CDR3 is TGCAGCGGGATGGACACTGAAGCTTTCTTT.